The rows below give T cell receptor beta chains drawn from one sample of a study of post-analysis software for immune sequencing data. TCRdb reprocessed the PCR reads with MiXCR, giving one entry per CDR3 protein. Among about 810,000 distinct CDR3 sequences listed, about 50% were seen once. The specimen was blood. These receptor sequences come from a girl between 5 and 17 years old with multiple sclerosis. The CDR3 runs from the conserved cysteine through the conserved F or W. Each record gives: clone size, J gene, D gene, V gene, CDR3 protein, CDR3 DNA. D genes are given only for firm matches. Expanded clones get a size class; other rows say once, few or many, or leave the size out.

clone size: .; J gene: TRBJ2-7; D gene: TRBD1; V gene: TRBV20-1; CDR3 protein: CSAPGQGGYEQYF; CDR3 DNA: TGCAGTGCCCCGGGACAGGGTGGGTACGAGCAGTACTTC
clone size: .; J gene: TRBJ2-3; D gene: .; V gene: TRBV3-1; CDR3 protein: CASSQAGPDTDTQYF; CDR3 DNA: TGTGCCAGCAGCCAGGCGGGCCCCGACACAGATACGCAGTATTTT
clone size: .; J gene: TRBJ2-7; D gene: .; V gene: TRBV12-3/TRBV12-4; CDR3 protein: CASSLPGQCYEQYF; CDR3 DNA: TGTGCCAGCAGTTTACCGGGACAATGCTACGAGCAGTACTTC
clone size: .; J gene: TRBJ1-1; D gene: .; V gene: TRBV12-3/TRBV12-4; CDR3 protein: CASRYSRGSNTEAFF; CDR3 DNA: TGTGCCAGCAGATACAGCAGGGGATCGAACACTGAAGCTTTCTTT
clone size: few; J gene: TRBJ2-1; D gene: .; V gene: TRBV20-1; CDR3 protein: CSATGPILGYNEQFF; CDR3 DNA: TGCAGTGCTACGGGACCAATTCTGGGCTACAATGAGCAGTTCTTC
clone size: .; J gene: TRBJ2-7; D gene: .; V gene: TRBV6-2/TRBV6-3; CDR3 protein: CASSYSTLGEQYF; CDR3 DNA: TGTGCCAGCAGTTACTCTACCCTTGGCGAGCAGTACTTC
clone size: few; J gene: TRBJ2-7; D gene: .; V gene: TRBV4-1; CDR3 protein: CASSQEGGLFYEQYF; CDR3 DNA: TGCGCCAGCAGCCAAGAAGGGGGACTATTTTACGAGCAGTACTTC
clone size: .; J gene: TRBJ2-7; D gene: TRBD2; V gene: TRBV7-9; CDR3 protein: CAVGLAGYLYEQYF; CDR3 DNA: TGTGCCGTAGGTTTAGCGGGATACCTCTACGAGCAGTACTTC
clone size: .; J gene: TRBJ2-1; D gene: .; V gene: TRBV7-8; CDR3 protein: CASSLRGAHPTYNEQFF; CDR3 DNA: TGTGCCAGCAGCTTACGTGGCGCGCACCCGACCTACAATGAGCAGTTCTTC
clone size: .; J gene: TRBJ2-4; D gene: .; V gene: TRBV27; CDR3 protein: CASSLYQGNIQYF; CDR3 DNA: TGTGCCAGCAGTTTATATCAGGGAAACATTCAGTACTTC
clone size: few; J gene: TRBJ1-5; D gene: .; V gene: TRBV12-3/TRBV12-4; CDR3 protein: CASSFVGVGSNQPQHF; CDR3 DNA: TGTGCCAGCAGTTTTGTAGGGGTGGGAAGCAATCAGCCCCAGCATTTT
clone size: .; J gene: TRBJ2-7; D gene: TRBD2; V gene: TRBV20-1; CDR3 protein: CSARDHASGRYNEQYF; CDR3 DNA: TGCAGTGCTAGAGACCACGCCAGCGGGAGATACAATGAGCAGTACTTC
clone size: .; J gene: TRBJ2-4; D gene: .; V gene: TRBV2; CDR3 protein: CASSDAREAKNIQYF; CDR3 DNA: TGTGCCAGCAGTGACGCGCGAGAGGCCAAAAACATTCAGTACTTC
clone size: few; J gene: TRBJ1-2; D gene: .; V gene: TRBV10-3; CDR3 protein: CAISERIIYGYTF; CDR3 DNA: TGTGCCATCAGTGAGAGGATTATCTATGGCTACACCTTC
clone size: .; J gene: TRBJ2-1; D gene: TRBD2; V gene: TRBV20-1; CDR3 protein: CSALTSGTYNEQFF; CDR3 DNA: TGCAGTGCCCTAACTAGCGGGACCTACAATGAGCAGTTCTTC
clone size: .; J gene: TRBJ2-5; D gene: .; V gene: TRBV2; CDR3 protein: CASTMRETQYF; CDR3 DNA: TGTGCCAGCACGATGCGAGAGACCCAGTACTTC
clone size: .; J gene: TRBJ2-3; D gene: .; V gene: TRBV6-6; CDR3 protein: CASSRPRDQGDTQYF; CDR3 DNA: TGTGCCAGCAGTCGCCCCCGGGACCAGGGAGATACGCAGTATTTT
clone size: few; J gene: TRBJ1-2; D gene: .; V gene: TRBV6-1; CDR3 protein: CASTRPGGLGSRGGYTF; CDR3 DNA: TGTGCCAGCACCAGGCCCGGGGGGTTAGGTTCCCGTGGTGGCTACACCTTC